The 30 T cell receptor beta chains below were found in one sample sequenced in a study of radiotherapy plus CTLA-4 blockade in lung cancer. Data came from immunoSEQ multiplex PCR; TCRdb stores just in-frame clones and leaves some out. Of approximately 75,000 clones in the sample, over 65% were seen once. The source material was peripheral blood, sampled from a patient treated with radiotherapy plus ipilimumab. The receptors were sampled from a human donor with non-small cell lung cancer who had a complete response to radiotherapy plus ipilimumab.

This sequence joins TRBV19 and TRBJ1-1; TRBD1 is a possible D gene (5 bases). CDR3 size: 15 residues. The germline V gene has CDR1 LNHDA and CDR2 SQIVND (reference sequence). With 1 base removed from V and 1 base from J, the gap between germline ends came to 10 bases. The CDR3 DNA follows: TGTGCCAGTAGTATAGTCTTCCAGGGGAACACTGAAGCTTTCTTT. Protein product: CASSIVFQGNTEAFF.

The chain has TRBV9 and TRBJ1-2; 7 nucleotides line up with TRBD1. J was trimmed by 11 bases and V by 6 bases; bases with no gene match: 10. Looked up from germline, CDR1 is SGDLS and CDR2 is YYNGEE. The CDR3 covers 12 residues. CDR3 nucleotide sequence: TGTGCCAGCAATCCGGCAGGGGGGATATACACCTTC. This codes for CASNPAGGIYTF.

The chain employs TRBV5-4 and TRBJ2-1, with 7 positions matching TRBD1. Germline loops: CDR1 SGHNT, CDR2 YYREEE (reference sequence). Unmatched junction bases numbered 8, after V lost 4 bases and J lost 7 bases. The CDR3 has 14 amino acids. The CDR3 DNA reads as TGTGCCAGCAGCCCCAGAGACAGGGAAAATGAGCAGTTCTTC. As protein: CASSPRDRENEQFF.

The chain is built from TRBV1 and TRBJ1-1. TRBV1 is an annotated pseudogene. There are 14 residues in the CDR3. CDR3 DNA sequence: TGCACCAGCAGCCAGAGGGTCGGGGGCACTGAAGCTTTCTTT. Residues: CTSSQRVGGTEAFF.

This clone was counted a few times. V gene TRBV27 combines with J gene TRBJ1-6; tentatively, D is TRBD1 (6 bases). Per the germline V gene, CDR1 is MNHEY and CDR2 is SMNVEV (reference sequence). V lost 6 bases and J 8 bases, leaving 11 bases between the germline ends. CDR3 length equals 13 residues. This CDR3 reads CASSWGQDSPLHF. CDR3 DNA sequence: TGTGCCAGCAGCTGGGGGCAAGATTCACCCCTCCACTTT.

This chain joins TRBV6-5 and TRBJ2-3, with D maybe TRBD2 (5 bases). V was shortened by 6 bases and J by 0 bases, with 10 bases between the two germline ends. CDR3 length equals 14 residues. CDR1 and CDR2 from the germline V gene are MNHEY and SVGAGI. The CDR3 DNA is TGTGCCAGCAGGCGGGCGCTCAGCACAGATACGCAGTATTTT. Amino acids: CASRRALSTDTQYF.

This chain connects TRBV7-2 to TRBJ1-5; a possible D gene is TRBD1 (5 bases). Germline V gene lookup returns CDR1 SGHTA and CDR2 FQGNSA. Trimming stripped 0 bases from V and 0 bases from J, with 21 bases between. The CDR3 runs 20 residues. The CDR3 DNA reads TGTGCCAGCAGCTTAGCCGTCGGATCAGGGAAAGGTTTTAGCAATCAGCCCCAGCATTTT. It translates to CASSLAVGSGKGFSNQPQHF.

V and J are TRBV7-9 and TRBJ1-4; D is possibly TRBD1 (6 bases). V was trimmed by 1 base and J by 4 bases, leaving 10 bases between them. The CDR3 consists of 15 residues. Germline V gene lookup returns CDR1 SEHNR and CDR2 FQNEAQ (reference sequence). In DNA, the CDR3 is TGTGCCAGCAGCTTAGGGGGGCGGATTAATGAAAAACTGTTTTTT. Translating gives CASSLGGRINEKLFF.

V usage is TRBV5-1 and J usage is TRBJ2-1; 9 bases are a match to TRBD1. The V gene's germline CDR1 is SGHRS and CDR2 YFSETQ. J lost 9 bases, V lost 2 bases, and 6 bases had no gene match. CDR3 length equals 14 residues. Here the CDR3 reads CASSFGTGRGEQFF. The CDR3 DNA is TGCGCCAGCAGCTTCGGGACAGGGAGGGGTGAGCAGTTCTTC.

The chain has TRBV29-1 and TRBJ2-1; 8 nucleotides line up with TRBD2. The germline V gene encodes CDR1 SQVTM and CDR2 ANQGSEA. The J segment lost 8 bases and the V segment lost 0 bases, leaving 9 bases of the junction unmatched. The CDR3 sequence is 15 residues long. CDR3 bases: TGCAGCGTTGAAGAAGGCTGGAGCGGGAGTTATGAGCAGTTCTTC. Translated, it gives CSVEEGWSGSYEQFF.

V is TRBV6-1 and J is TRBJ1-6; D remains ambiguous. CDR1 and CDR2 (germline): MNHNS, SASEGT. Deletions cut 2 bases from V and 7 bases from J, with 12 bases between. This CDR3 contains 15 residues. CDR3 in DNA: TGTGCCAGCAGTGAAACAAATCGAGGGAATTCACCCCTCCACTTT. Translating gives CASSETNRGNSPLHF.

The chain combines TRBV18 with TRBJ2-2, with 10 nucleotides matching TRBD2. V lost 4 bases and J lost 3; bases outside the gene matches: 5. Germline V gene sequence: CDR1 KGHSH, CDR2 LQKENI. This CDR3 spans 16 amino acids. CDR3 in DNA: TGTGCCAGCTCACGAGGACTAGCGGATTACACCGGGGAGCTGTTTTTT. Its protein is CASSRGLADYTGELFF. Full variable domain (outside the CDR3, taken from reference TRBV18 and TRBJ2-2): NAGVMQNPRHLVRRRGQEARLRCSPMKGHSHVYWYRQLPEEGLKFMVYLQKENIIDESGMPKERFSAEFPKEGPSILRIQQVVRGDSAAYFCASSRGLADYTGELFFGEGSRLTVL.

This chain links TRBV7-6 with TRBJ1-4; D not resolved. Germline V lookup: CDR1 SGHVS, CDR2 FNYEAQ. The V and J ends lost 1 base and 7 bases respectively, with 13 bases between them. This CDR3 spans 15 amino acids. The CDR3 sequence: CASSLGTATVEKLFF. The CDR3 region has the DNA TGTGCCAGCAGCTTAGGAACAGCGACGGTTGAAAAACTGTTTTTT.

The rearrangement links TRBV5-1 to TRBJ2-1; no clear D gene. Germline assignment: CDR1 SGHRS and CDR2 YFSETQ. There are 12 residues in the CDR3. Trimming cost V 4 bases and J 8 bases, with 10 bases left between them. The CDR3 coding sequence is TGCGCCAGCAGCGCACAGAGCGATGAGCAGTTCTTC. It is translated as CASSAQSDEQFF.

The rearrangement joins TRBV10-1 to TRBJ2-2, with no clear D. V was pared by 4 bases and J by 0 bases, with 9 bases between. The germline CDR1 and CDR2 sequences are WNHNN and SYGVQD (reference sequence). CDR3 length equals 15 residues. The CDR3 DNA reads TGCGCCAGCAGTGGTAAAGGGACGAACACCGGGGAGCTGTTTTTT. Translating gives CASSGKGTNTGELFF.

The chain joins TRBV7-6 to TRBJ2-1; TRBD2 matches 13 bases. Trimming removed 3 bases from V and 9 bases from J; junction bases left unmatched: 8. Germline loops: CDR1 SGHVS, CDR2 FNYEAQ. This CDR3 is built from 16 residues. The CDR3 reads CASSLDTSGRASEQFF. CDR3 bases: TGTGCCAGCAGCTTGGATACTAGCGGGAGGGCAAGTGAGCAGTTCTTC.

The chain employs TRBV29-1 and TRBJ2-7, with TRBD1 identical over 8 bases. The CDR3 covers 12 residues. Per the germline V gene, CDR1 is SQVTM and CDR2 is ANQGSEA. V lost 6 bases to trimming and J lost 4 bases; unmatched junction nucleotides: 5. The CDR3 protein is CSVGQGTYEQYF. In DNA, the CDR3 is TGCAGCGTAGGACAGGGCACGTACGAGCAGTACTTC.

V usage is TRBV6-1 and J usage is TRBJ2-7; D remains ambiguous. V was shortened by 1 base and J by 12 bases, with 13 bases between the two germline ends. Germline CDR1 is MNHNS and CDR2 is SASEGT. The CDR3 extends over 12 amino acids. The CDR3: CASSEEGWGPYV. CDR3 bases: TGTGCCAGCAGTGAAGAAGGATGGGGTCCGTACGTC.

The V gene is TRBV18, the J gene TRBJ2-5, with 8 bases that match TRBD1. Looked up from germline, CDR1 is KGHSH and CDR2 is LQKENI. The length of the CDR3 is 12 residues. V shed 8 bases and J 5 bases; nucleotides not matched to a gene: 4. CDR3 amino acids: CASTGQGETQYF. For the CDR3, the DNA is TGTGCCAGCACCGGACAGGGTGAGACCCAGTACTTC.

This chain uses TRBV6-5 with TRBJ1-1; weak D call: TRBD1 (5 bases). The CDR3 length is 14 residues. Germline V gives CDR1 MNHEY, CDR2 SVGAGI. V lost 6 bases and J 5 bases, leaving 16 bases between the germline ends. The CDR3 is CASRLTVKGTEAFF. CDR3 nucleotides: TGTGCCAGCAGATTGACAGTGAAAGGGACTGAAGCTTTCTTT.

The gene calls are TRBV5-8 and TRBJ1-1; D uncertain. The germline V gene has CDR1 SGHTS and CDR2 YDEGEE. The CDR3 is made up of 13 amino acids. Trimming pared 2 bases from V and 11 bases from J, leaving 16 bases between. The chain's CDR3 is CASSFNIAGTAFF. The CDR3 DNA is TGTGCCAGCAGCTTTAATATTGCCGGAACGGCTTTCTTT.

The chain uses TRBV9 and TRBJ1-6; no clear D. Germline values: CDR1 SGDLS, CDR2 YYNGEE. Trimming removed 1 base from V and 10 bases from J, with 12 bases in between. CDR3 length: 14 residues. The CDR3 reads CASSVQDEDSPLHF. CDR3 in DNA: TGTGCCAGCAGCGTACAGGACGAAGACTCACCCCTCCACTTT.

The CDR3 DNA follows: TGCGCCAGCAGCCCCGCCGACAGCAACTCTAATGAAAAACTGTTTTTT. Its protein is CASSPADSNSNEKLFF. This chain joins TRBV5-1 and TRBJ1-4; D perhaps matches TRBD1 (5 bases). The germline V gene has CDR1 SGHRS and CDR2 YFSETQ. This CDR3 has 16 amino acids. Between the trimmed V and J ends, which lost 4 bases and 3 bases, there was a span of 16 bases.

The gene calls are TRBV14 and TRBJ2-4; 8 nucleotides agree with TRBD1. V dropped 4 bases and J dropped 6; count of bases not matched to a gene: 17. The CDR3 extends over 18 amino acids. Germline CDR1 SGHDN, CDR2 FVKESK. The CDR3 reads CASSPGQGLIGTGNIQYF. The CDR3 nucleotides are TGTGCCAGCAGCCCCGGACAGGGATTGATCGGAACCGGAAACATTCAGTACTTC.

The gene calls are TRBV5-1 and TRBJ1-2; 8 bases are a match to TRBD1. V trimming: 4 bases; J trimming: 3 bases; junction bases outside the gene matches: 11. Germline V gene sequence: CDR1 SGHRS, CDR2 YFSETQ. The CDR3 runs 16 residues. The CDR3 is CASSPLGRGLDYGYTF. The CDR3 DNA is TGCGCCAGCAGCCCGCTTGGCAGGGGGCTAGACTATGGCTACACCTTC.

The rearrangement links TRBV5-1 to TRBJ2-1; tentative D call: TRBD1 (6 bases). CDR3 length: 16 residues. Germline V gene lookup returns CDR1 SGHRS and CDR2 YFSETQ. Deletions cut 0 bases from V and 4 bases from J, with 14 bases between. The CDR3 nucleotides are TGCGCCAGCAGCTTGGCCTCCGGGACACTTTACAATGAGCAGTTCTTC. Translated, it gives CASSLASGTLYNEQFF.

The chain links TRBV5-4 to TRBJ2-5; TRBD2 matches at 11 bases. Germline loops: CDR1 SGHNT, CDR2 YYREEE (reference sequence). The V gene end was trimmed by 3 bases and the J gene end by 3 bases; junction bases not matched to a gene: 4. This CDR3 has 15 amino acids. DNA of the CDR3: TGTGCCAGCAGCTCGGAGACTAGCGGGAAAGAGACCCAGTACTTC. Its translation is CASSSETSGKETQYF.

This clone was seen more than once but under ten times. V gene TRBV4-1 combines with J gene TRBJ1-4; D uncertain. The CDR3 length is 16 residues. The germline V and J ends were trimmed by 2 bases and 5 bases, with 15 bases remaining between them. CDR1 and CDR2 (germline): MGHRA, YSYEKL. The CDR3 loop is CASSQWEVAVNEKLFF. For the CDR3, the DNA is TGCGCCAGCAGCCAATGGGAGGTAGCAGTAAATGAAAAACTGTTTTTT.

The V and J genes are TRBV11-2 and TRBJ2-3; D unclear. V was trimmed by 0 bases and J by 10 bases, leaving 8 bases between them. Germline assignment: CDR1 SGHAT and CDR2 FQNNGV. The CDR3 runs 12 residues. This CDR3 reads CASSLEVSAQYF. Written as DNA, the CDR3 is TGTGCCAGCAGCTTAGAGGTTTCTGCGCAGTATTTT.

The table lists this clone with a count of one. The chain joins TRBV6-6 to TRBJ2-5, with TRBD2 matching 7 bases. The CDR3 totals 14 residues. Per the germline V gene, CDR1 is MNHNY and CDR2 is SVGAGI (reference sequence). The V gene end was trimmed by 0 bases and the J gene end by 3 bases; junction bases not matched to a gene: 1. The CDR3 sequence is CASSYSGGKETQYF. The CDR3 coding sequence is TGTGCCAGCAGTTACTCGGGAGGGAAAGAGACCCAGTACTTC.